These 12 T cell receptor beta chains came from one sample sequenced in a study of persistence of HIV-infected CD4 T cells. The stimulus was an HIV-1 Gag 15-mer peptide pool, about 1 ug/peptide/mL. Sorted nonresponding memory CD4+ T cells were CD40L-negative, CD69-negative, CD45RO-high. This was the immunoSEQ version 4 assay in survey mode. The assay was immunoSEQ multiplex PCR, and TCRdb's table has in-frame clones only and misses some. The profile shows roughly 64,000 clones, 65% to 80% of them singletons. These TCRs are of unknown antigen specificity. The specimen comprised CD4+ T cells sorted from PBMCs after roughly 18-hour stimulation, sampled from a patient who received antiretroviral therapy. The receptors derive from an adult man with HIV who was CMV-seropositive.

This chain uses TRBV6-5 with TRBJ1-1; D is undetermined. Germline V gene lookup returns CDR1 MNHEY and CDR2 SVGAGI. Trimming stripped 6 bases from V and 5 bases from J, with 13 bases between. The CDR3 is 13 residues long. CDR3 loop: CASRSFQRTEAFF. CDR3 coding DNA: TGTGCCAGCAGATCCTTTCAGAGGACTGAAGCTTTCTTT.

The chain recombines TRBV5-1 with TRBJ1-5; D is perhaps TRBD1 (5 bases). Trimming pared 4 bases from V and 1 base from J, leaving 9 bases between. This CDR3 comprises 14 residues. Germline assignment: CDR1 SGHRS and CDR2 YFSETQ. CDR3 nucleotide sequence: TGCGCCAGCAGCCCGGGGGGGAGCAATCAGCCCCAGCATTTT. It encodes CASSPGGSNQPQHF.

V is TRBV19 and J is TRBJ1-4; TRBD1 agrees at 7 bases. The germline V gene encodes CDR1 LNHDA and CDR2 SQIVND (reference sequence). The CDR3 has 14 residues. The V segment lost 8 bases and the J segment 6 bases; nucleotides outside the gene matches: 9. For the CDR3, the DNA is TGTGCCAGTGGCAGACAGGGTCAGGATGAAAAACTGTTTTTT. Residues: CASGRQGQDEKLFF.

This chain joins TRBV12-3 or TRBV12-4 and TRBJ2-1; the D is unclear. V gave up 3 bases and J gave up 5 bases, with 8 bases separating them. There are 13 residues in the CDR3. CDR3 region: CASSFRENNEQFF. CDR3 in DNA: TGTGCCAGCAGTTTTAGGGAAAACAATGAGCAGTTCTTC.

The chain is built from TRBV9 and TRBJ1-1, with 7 nucleotides matching TRBD1. CDR3 length: 12 residues. Germline V gives CDR1 SGDLS, CDR2 YYNGEE. J was trimmed by 4 bases and V by 7 bases; bases with no gene match: 4. CDR3 sequence: CASSQGGTEAFF. The DNA of the CDR3 is TGTGCCAGCTCCCAGGGGGGCACTGAAGCTTTCTTT.

V usage is TRBV19 and J usage is TRBJ2-4; 7 bases map to TRBD2. From germline, CDR1 is LNHDA and CDR2 SQIVND (reference sequence). There are 15 residues in the CDR3. J lost 2 bases, V lost 6 bases, and 7 bases had no gene match. CDR3 bases: TGTGCCAGTAGGGACCCTAGCGGATCCAAAAACATTCAGTACTTC. Its protein is CASRDPSGSKNIQYF.

The V gene is TRBV3-1 (or the pseudogene TRBV3-2), the J gene TRBJ2-7, with D possibly being TRBD2 (5 bases). CDR1 is LGHDT and CDR2 is YNNKEL in the germline V gene (reference sequence). The CDR3 is 16 amino acids. V was cut by 1 base and J by 2 bases, with 15 bases left in between. The chain's CDR3 is CASSQVGNLNTYEQYF. The CDR3 DNA is TGTGCCAGCAGCCAAGTCGGGAATTTGAACACCTACGAGCAGTACTTC.

This clone was counted a few times. The V gene is TRBV28, the J gene TRBJ1-3, with TRBD1 matching over 7 bases. The CDR3 contains 14 residues. V gave up 3 bases and J gave up 4 bases; unmatched junction bases: 3. Per germline, CDR1 MDHEN and CDR2 SYDVKM. CDR3 sequence: CASSFLTGGNTIYF. CDR3 bases: TGTGCCAGCAGTTTCTTGACAGGGGGAAACACCATATATTTT.

V gene TRBV2 combines with J gene TRBJ2-1; no firm D call. The CDR3 runs to 14 residues. V gave up 6 bases and J gave up 2 bases, with 11 bases separating them. Germline assignment: CDR1 SNHLY and CDR2 FYNNEI. As DNA, the CDR3 is TGTGCCAGCAGAGGGAATGTACCCTACAATGAGCAGTTCTTC. Protein: CASRGNVPYNEQFF.

The chain links TRBV7-3 to TRBJ2-7; D remains ambiguous. Trimming took 6 bases from V and 2 from J, leaving 11 bases between them. The CDR3 is made up of 13 amino acids. Germline-derived CDR1 and CDR2 are SGHTA and FQGTGA. The CDR3 nucleotides are TGTGCCAGCAGTCTTAGCCCGGCCTACGAGCAGTACTTC. Translation gives CASSLSPAYEQYF. Combining the CDR3 with reference TRBV7-3 and TRBJ2-7 gives the whole variable domain GAGVSQTPSNKVTEKGKYVELRCDPISGHTALYWYRQSLGQGPEFLIYFQGTGAADDSGLPNDRFFAVRPEGSVSTLKIQRTERGDSAVYLCASSLSPAYEQYFGPGTRLTVT.

This clone was observed a handful of times. This chain connects TRBV7-9 to TRBJ2-3, with 9 bases aligning to TRBD1. V was clipped by 6 bases and J by 4 bases; unmatched bases: 8. The CDR3 consists of 15 residues. The germline V gene has CDR1 SEHNR and CDR2 FQNEAQ (reference sequence). The CDR3 region has the DNA TGTGCCAGCAGGCCTTCACAGGGGGCAGCAGATACGCAGTATTTT. This translates into CASRPSQGAADTQYF.

This clone appeared a single time. J is TRBJ1-2 and V is TRBV5-1; a possible D gene is TRBD1 (6 bases). Trimming took 0 bases from V and 3 from J, leaving 9 bases between them. The CDR3 runs 14 residues. CDR1 and CDR2 from the germline V gene are SGHRS and YFSETQ. For the CDR3, the DNA is TGCGCCAGCAGCTTGGAGGGGGGCTACTATGGCTACACCTTC. Translated: CASSLEGGYYGYTF.